The 18 T cell receptor beta chains below all came from one sample that was sequenced in a study of control samples from healthy donors and cancer patients. Some clones are missing from TCRdb's copy, which holds only in-frame ones; the method was immunoSEQ multiplex PCR. The listing contains fewer than 250,000 clones. Sequencing used blood. All receptors derive from a woman aged 30 to 39 in good health.

This sequence joins TRBV4-1 and TRBJ1-1, with no clear D. Trimming took 1 base from V and 5 from J, leaving 14 bases between them. Germline V lookup: CDR1 MGHRA, CDR2 YSYEKL. The CDR3 has 15 residues. This CDR3 is CASSQGPGAGTEAFF. CDR3 DNA sequence: TGCGCCAGCAGCCAAGGTCCGGGAGCGGGAACTGAAGCTTTCTTT.

V is TRBV7-2 and J is TRBJ2-7; 7 positions match TRBD1. V shed 4 bases and J 2 bases; nucleotides not matched to a gene: 5. Germline CDR1 and CDR2: SGHTA and FQGNSA. The CDR3 extends over 14 amino acids. CDR3 sequence reads: CASSYRQGTYEQYF. The CDR3 nucleotides read TGTGCCAGCAGCTATAGACAGGGTACCTACGAGCAGTACTTC.

This chain uses TRBV10-3 with TRBJ2-7, with 7 nucleotides matching TRBD1. This CDR3 has 12 amino acids. Germline V gene data show CDR1 as ENHRY and CDR2 as SYGVKD. V was pared by 10 bases and J by 5 bases, with 8 bases of the junction left unmatched. DNA for the CDR3: TGTGCCACTGGAGAAGGGGGCGACGAGCAGTACTTC. The encoded protein is CATGEGGDEQYF.

The V call is TRBV10-1, the J call TRBJ1-6; 7 bases fit TRBD1. Trimming at V came to 8 bases and at J to 6 bases, leaving 4 bases not matched to a gene. The CDR3 extends over 13 amino acids. CDR1 WNHNN and CDR2 SYGVQD come from the germline V gene (reference sequence). This chain's CDR3 is CASRTGGNSPLHF. The DNA of the CDR3 is TGCGCCAGCCGGACAGGCGGTAATTCACCCCTCCACTTT.

V gene TRBV15 combines with J gene TRBJ1-4; possibly TRBD1 for D (6 bases). Germline lookup yields CDR1 LNHNV and CDR2 YYDKDF (reference sequence). This CDR3 contains 16 residues. With 0 bases removed from V and 7 bases from J, the gap between germline ends came to 15 bases. Here the CDR3 reads CATSRDTGGWSEKLFF. In DNA form, the CDR3 reads TGTGCCACCAGCAGAGATACGGGGGGCTGGAGTGAAAAACTGTTTTTT.

The chain couples TRBV4-1 to TRBJ1-4; no reliable D call. The germline V gene encodes CDR1 MGHRA and CDR2 YSYEKL. With 3 bases removed from V and 3 bases from J, the gap between germline ends came to 11 bases. This CDR3 region has 15 residues. CDR3 nucleotide sequence: TGCGCCAGCAGCCAGTCGACCGGGGCTAATGAAAAACTGTTTTTT. Translated: CASSQSTGANEKLFF.

The CDR3 here is CASSFSGGNTGELFF. In DNA, the CDR3 is TGTGCCAGCAGCTTTAGCGGGGGGAACACCGGGGAGCTGTTTTTT. This chain uses TRBV5-4 with TRBJ2-2; 9 positions match TRBD2. The germline gives CDR1 SGHNT, CDR2 YYREEE (reference sequence). The CDR3 totals 15 residues. The V segment lost 2 bases and the J segment 1 base; nucleotides outside the gene matches: 0.

The chain joins TRBV12-3 or TRBV12-4 to TRBJ1-5, with no clear D. The CDR3 has 13 residues. Trimming pared 3 bases from V and 0 bases from J, leaving 3 bases between. The CDR3 DNA sequence: TGTGCCAGCAGTTTGACTAGCAATCAGCCCCAGCATTTT. Its translation is CASSLTSNQPQHF.

The rearrangement links TRBV5-6 to TRBJ1-5; no firm D call. This CDR3 is built from 13 residues. The germline gives CDR1 SGHDT, CDR2 YYEEEE. The V end was cut by 3 bases, the J end by 6 bases, with 10 bases between. The CDR3 nucleotides are TGTGCCAGCAGCTATACCGAAGGTCAGCCCCAGCATTTT. Translating it yields CASSYTEGQPQHF.

The V call is TRBV4-3, the J call TRBJ1-4; tentative D call: TRBD1 (6 bases). V was pared by 1 base and J by 8 bases, with 11 bases between. There are 14 residues in the CDR3. Germline-derived CDR1 and CDR2 are LGHNA and YSLEER. The CDR3 sequence is CASSQGTAYEKLFF. CDR3 nucleotides: TGCGCCAGCAGCCAAGGGACAGCCTACGAAAAACTGTTTTTT.

The J gene is TRBJ2-7, the V gene TRBV7-8; 12 bases map to TRBD1. There are 19 residues in the CDR3. V was pared by 4 bases and J by 6 bases, with 19 bases of the junction left unmatched. Per germline, CDR1 SGHVS and CDR2 FQNEAQ. This CDR3 is CASSSSRGRDRGRRSEQYF. DNA of the CDR3: TGTGCCAGCAGCTCGAGCAGGGGAAGGGACAGGGGGCGCAGAAGCGAGCAGTACTTC.

This chain connects TRBV5-1 to TRBJ2-7; 8 bases fit TRBD2. The CDR3 spans 14 residues. V lost 1 base to trimming and J lost 4 bases; unmatched junction nucleotides: 4. Germline assignment: CDR1 SGHRS and CDR2 YFSETQ. CDR3 nucleotide sequence: TGCGCCAGCAGCTTGCGGAGCGGGGGTTACGAGCAGTACTTC. It codes for CASSLRSGGYEQYF. Looking up the rest from reference TRBV5-1 and TRBJ2-7 gives the full variable domain: KAGVTQTPRYLIKTRGQQVTLSCSPISGHRSVSWYQQTPGQGLQFLFEYFSETQRNKGNFPGRFSGRQFSNSRSEMNVSTLELGDSALYLCASSLRSGGYEQYFGPGTRLTVT.

The genes are TRBV28 and TRBJ1-1; unclear D gene. The length of the CDR3 is 16 residues. Trimming stripped 6 bases from V and 1 base from J, with 18 bases between. In germline, CDR1 is MDHEN, CDR2 SYDVKM. The CDR3 nucleotides are TGTGCCAGCAGCACACGTGTGGAACGCCCGAACACTGAAGCTTTCTTT. It yields the protein CASSTRVERPNTEAFF.

This chain uses TRBV19 with TRBJ1-1; unclear D gene. The CDR3 is made up of 14 amino acids. Germline lookup yields CDR1 LNHDA and CDR2 SQIVND (reference sequence). V lost 9 bases, J lost 0 bases, and 14 bases lay in between. Here the CDR3 DNA reads TGTGCCAGCAGCAGAATAGAAATGAACACTGAAGCTTTCTTT. Encoded protein: CASSRIEMNTEAFF.

J is TRBJ1-6 and V is TRBV6-1, with D possibly TRBD1 on 5 matching bases. In germline, CDR1 is MNHNS, CDR2 SASEGT. V shed 7 bases and J shed 11 bases, with 15 bases lying between them. The CDR3 runs 13 residues. DNA for the CDR3: TGTGCCAGCAATCGCCAAAGGGGTCCACCCCTCCACTTT. It yields the protein CASNRQRGPPLHF.

The chain links TRBV29-1 to TRBJ2-7; 7 bases agree with TRBD1. The CDR3 loop spans 15 amino acids. Trimming took 0 bases from V and 2 from J; bases not matched to a gene: 7. The germline V gene has CDR1 SQVTM and CDR2 ANQGSEA. The CDR3 DNA sequence: TGCAGCGTTGAAGAATTAACAGGGGTCGCCTACGAGCAGTACTTC. As protein: CSVEELTGVAYEQYF.

The rearrangement uses TRBV19 and TRBJ1-5; 9 bases map to TRBD1. Trimming took 3 bases from V and 7 from J; bases not matched to a gene: 19. Germline V CDR1 and CDR2: LNHDA, SQIVND (reference sequence). This CDR3 comprises 19 residues. The CDR3 nucleotides are TGTGCCAGTAGTATCAACTCGGGACAGGGATTTCGGGCAGAACAGCCCCAGCATTTT. Amino acid sequence: CASSINSGQGFRAEQPQHF.

This sequence joins TRBV24-1 and TRBJ2-2; a weak D match, TRBD1 (7 bases). V was shortened by 0 bases and J by 1 base, with 14 bases between the two germline ends. The CDR3 is 18 residues long. Germline V gene sequence: CDR1 KGHDR, CDR2 SFDVKD. Written as DNA, the CDR3 is TGTGCCACCAGTGATTTGGGAGGGGGCCTGAGGAACACCGGGGAGCTGTTTTTT. Its translation: CATSDLGGGLRNTGELFF.